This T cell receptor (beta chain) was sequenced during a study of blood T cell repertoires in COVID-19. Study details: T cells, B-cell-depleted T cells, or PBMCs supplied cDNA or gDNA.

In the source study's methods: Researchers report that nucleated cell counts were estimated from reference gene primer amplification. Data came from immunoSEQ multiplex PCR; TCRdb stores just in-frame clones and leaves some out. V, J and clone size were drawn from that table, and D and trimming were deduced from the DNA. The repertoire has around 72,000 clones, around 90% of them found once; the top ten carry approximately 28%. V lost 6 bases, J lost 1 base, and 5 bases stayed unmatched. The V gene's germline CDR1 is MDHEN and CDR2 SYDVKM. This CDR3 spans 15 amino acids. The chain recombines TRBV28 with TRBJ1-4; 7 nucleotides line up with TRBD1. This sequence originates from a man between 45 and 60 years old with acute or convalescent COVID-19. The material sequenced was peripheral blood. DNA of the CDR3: TGTGCCAGCAGACCAAACAGGGGAACTAATGAAAAACTGTTTTTT. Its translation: CASRPNRGTNEKLFF.